This TCR beta chain was profiled in a study of OX40 agonist ivuxolimab in advanced cancers. Sampled blood was obtained at baseline, cycle 4 day 1, and cycle 7 day 1. CDR1 is SGHAT and CDR2 is FQNNGV in the germline V gene. This CDR3 contains 15 residues. V was shortened by 1 base and J by 8 bases, with 17 bases between the two germline ends. Repertoires were generated with immunoSEQ multiplex PCR, while TCRdb's copy carries only in-frame clones and drops some. This table has 56,000 or so clones, about four fifths appearing once. This clone was observed a few times. As yet, its antigen is unknown. Study results and caveats: Among T cells, CD8+ cells averaged more expanded clones than CD4+ cells. Still undetermined is the antigen specificity of the expanded peripheral T cells.

This specimen was CD4+ or CD8+ T cells sorted from blood, taken in a trial of the OX40 agonist ivuxolimab. The TCR sequence derives from an adult with an advanced solid tumor such as melanoma, head and neck, liver or kidney cancer. The chain carries TRBV11-2 and TRBJ1-1; D gene ambiguous. The CDR3 DNA is TGTGCCAGCAGCTTAGGTGGGCTAGGGATCGGGGAAGCTTTCTTT. Residues: CASSLGGLGIGEAFF. The full variable domain, its missing parts supplied by reference TRBV11-2 and TRBJ1-1, is EAGVAQSPRYKIIEKRQSVAFWCNPISGHATLYWYQQILGQGPKLLIQFQNNGVVDDSQLPKDRFSAERLKGVDSTLKIQPAKLEDSAVYLCASSLGGLGIGEAFFGQGTRLTVV.